This TCR beta chain comes out of a study of beta chain features in type 1 diabetes (dated by TCRdb to the late 2010s). Background for the entire study: No differences in mean age, gender distribution, total cell number or subset yield were found between patients and healthy donors. A total of roughly 100,000,000 sorted cells were examined across all samples, and the number of cells per subset was strongly correlated with RNA yield. The study compared the TCRB repertoires of sorted circulating CD4+ T cell subsets in recently diagnosed type 1 diabetes patients with those in matched healthy donors. Regulatory and stem cell-like memory subsets were obtained from only 8 patients and roughly 8 healthy donors, while naive and central memory subsets were obtained from all 30 or so donors. On the study overall, not on this receptor specifically: Because small numbers of individuals were included in the HLA sub-analyses, any influence of HLA type on TCRB rearrangement was left unresolved. Because cDNA was sequenced instead of genomic DNA, highly expressing activated cells could be over-represented, though the groups showed no difference in activation or CD3 levels. Shorter templates might be favored by PCR, yet because patient and control samples were amplified and corrected together, any such skew would affect both groups equally. Naive, central memory and regulatory TCRB repertoires appeared more similar among patients than among healthy donors. At VDJ recombination sites, patients with type 1 diabetes made fewer insertions and deleted more nucleotides, a pattern implying thymic rearrangement abnormalities. A moderate but significant shortening of TCRB CDR3 length was observed in type 1 diabetes patients in all four CD4+ subsets.

As regards this clone: Its antigen is currently not known. Qualities for individual bases were not recorded, and no much larger clone is one base off.

Each donor gave one peripheral blood draw, averaging about 100 mL, which was collected into heparinised tubes. A BD FACSAria II was used to sort naive, central memory, regulatory and stem cell-like memory CD4+ T cells with a panel that included CD45RO, CCR7, CD25, CD127, CD95 and CD27. All sorted populations exceeded 95% purity. Right away, PBMCs were isolated by Lymphoprep density gradient centrifugation and were stained directly, with no culture step. So that batch effects would be minimized, each experiment stained and sorted samples in pairs, pairing one healthy donor with one patient. The entire isolated RNA was reverse transcribed using the High Capacity cDNA Reverse Transcription Kit, and thus expressed TCRB transcripts were sequenced. Deep immunoSEQ sequencing was applied to naive, central memory and regulatory T cell samples, giving an average of roughly 3.5 million total reads per sample. Sorted cells were lysed in RLT buffer, and RNA was extracted using DNase-treated RNeasy Micro or Mini kits according to cell number. Each cell subset was processed separately to prevent cross-contamination, with patient and healthy donor samples processed together. The immunoSEQ multiplex PCR was used to amplify TCRB sequences from cDNA, generating 87-bp fragments that spanned the CDR3 region. Sequencing of the amplicons was done on the Illumina HiSeq platform. The original pipeline was this. PCR bias was corrected computationally using synthetic template baselines, and reads within Hamming distance 2 were collapsed, with unmergeable singletons discarded. Reads were aligned to IMGT to assign V, D and J genes, CDR3 length, and insertions or deletions at six rearrangement sites. Within each subset, clonotype counts were normalized to sorted cell number, and only after that were true diversity and Gini coefficients computed with the tcR R package. Repertoire sharing was quantified using the overlap coefficient calculated on TCRB nucleotide sequences. Out-of-frame TCRB sequences from naive cells were analyzed as a proxy for the pre-selection repertoire. TCRdb retrieved this table from immuneACCESS and kept in-frame rearrangements only. Not all clones are present; in checked studies, unresolved V genes account for under half, and no reason is known for the remainder. Clone size and the V and J calls come from that table; the DNA yielded D and trimming. The sample table contains almost 350,000 clones; only one count was recorded for around 20% of them. The ten largest make up around 0.044% of the sample.

Spanning cysteine to phenylalanine, the CDR3 consists of 12 amino acids. The DNA shown is the 36-base CDR3, in frame from base 1. The germline V gene (reference sequence) provides CDR1 GTSNPN and CDR2 SVGIG. V is reduced by 6 bases and J by 7 bases, leaving a spacing of 15 bases between them. In this chain, TRBV30 is recombined with TRBJ1-2; the D gene lacks a confident call. This TCR was sampled from a woman under 30 in good health. The sample was naive CD4+ T cells from blood. Reading the label with the study, this specimen's cell subset or site is: true naive CD4+ T cells. CDR3 reads: CACARGTVGYTF. The sequence in DNA is TGTGCCTGTGCACGGGGAACGGTTGGCTACACCTTC.